The T cell receptor beta chain described here comes from a study of OX40 agonist ivuxolimab in advanced cancers. On the study more broadly: Administration of intravenous ivuxolimab to patients occurred every 2 weeks at 0.01 to 10 mg/kg. Hepatocellular carcinoma, melanoma, renal cell or head and neck cancer affected the dose-escalation patients.

CDR1 and CDR2 (germline): SGHDT, YYEEEE. With 4 bases clipped from V and 2 bases from J, the junction kept 3 bases outside the gene matches. The CDR3 covers 13 residues. Profiled with immunoSEQ multiplex PCR; TCRdb holds only in-frame clones, not every one. This table has tens of thousands of clones, around 83% appearing once. The study, taken as a whole, reports: Part of the nonresponder group also had normalized T-cell clonal expansion that was low.

As regards this clone: The antigen is not known.

Exclusion applied to patients with autoimmune disease history or systemic immunosuppression. This rearrangement joins TRBV5-6 to TRBJ2-7; 7 bases map to TRBD1. This clonotype was obtained from an adult with an advanced solid tumor such as melanoma, head and neck, liver or kidney cancer. This sample comprised CD4+ or CD8+ T cells sorted from blood, obtained in a trial of the OX40 agonist ivuxolimab. This CDR3 is CASSRGQPYEQYF. CDR3 coding DNA: TGTGCCAGCAGCCGGGGACAGCCCTACGAGCAGTACTTC. The full variable domain, with the rest looked up from reference TRBV5-6 and TRBJ2-7, is DAGVTQSPTHLIKTRGQQVTLRCSPKSGHDTVSWYQQALGQGPQFIFQYYEEEERQRGNFPDRFSGHQFPNYSSELNVNALLLGDSALYLCASSRGQPYEQYFGPGTRLTVT.